This T cell receptor beta chain was obtained from a study of identical twins. TCRdb reprocessed the 5' RACE reads via MiXCR and lists one record per CDR3 protein. The sample gives 450,000 or so distinct CDR3 sequences, 20% to 25% of which show up once; about 2.7% is in the top ten. CDR1 and CDR2 (germline): GTSNPN, SVGIG (reference sequence). The CDR3 has 11 residues. Trimming took off 5 bases at V and 2 bases at J, with 6 bases between the two ends. The table lists this clonotype with a few counts. These same records also appear under a second study, on T cells expressing NK-cell markers.

The sample was CD4+ T cells sorted from blood. V gene TRBV30 combines with J gene TRBJ2-5; D is ambiguous. This receptor was identified in a woman in her late teens or twenties in good health. The CDR3 DNA sequence: TGTGCCTGGTCCTCACAAGAGACCCAGTACTTC. It yields the protein CAWSSQETQYF.